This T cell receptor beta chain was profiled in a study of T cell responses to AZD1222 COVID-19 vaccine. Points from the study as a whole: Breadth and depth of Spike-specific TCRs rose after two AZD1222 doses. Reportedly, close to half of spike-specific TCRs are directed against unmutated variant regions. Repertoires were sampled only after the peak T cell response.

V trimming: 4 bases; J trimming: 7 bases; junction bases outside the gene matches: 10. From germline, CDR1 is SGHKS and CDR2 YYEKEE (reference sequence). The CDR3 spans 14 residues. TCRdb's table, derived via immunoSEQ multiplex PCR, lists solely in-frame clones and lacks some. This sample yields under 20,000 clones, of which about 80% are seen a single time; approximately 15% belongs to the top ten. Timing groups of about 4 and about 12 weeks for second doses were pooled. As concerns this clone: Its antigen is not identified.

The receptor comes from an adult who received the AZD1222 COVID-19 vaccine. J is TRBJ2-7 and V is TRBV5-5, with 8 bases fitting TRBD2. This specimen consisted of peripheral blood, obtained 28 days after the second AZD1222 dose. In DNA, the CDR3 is TGTGCCAGCAGCGGGCGGGGGGCCCCCTGGGAGCAGTACTTC. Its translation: CASSGRGAPWEQYF.